The 19 T cell receptor beta chains given below trace back to one sample, sequenced in a study. TCRdb passed the RT-PCR reads through MiXCR, listing each CDR3 protein once. This sample has more than 550,000 distinct CDR3 sequences, with over 12% found just once. Sequenced material: memory CD4+ T cells from blood. The source is a female donor in good health, serving as a healthy control.

This clonotype was picked up a small number of times. The chain is built from TRBV27 and TRBJ1-5; D gene ambiguous. This CDR3 comprises 14 residues. V was pared by 7 bases and J by 7 bases, with 17 bases between. Germline V CDR1 and CDR2: MNHEY, SMNVEV (reference sequence). CDR3 protein: CASTDGVGGQPQHF. CDR3 DNA: TGTGCCAGCACAGATGGGGTTGGAGGCCAGCCCCAGCATTTT.

The chain has TRBV24-1 and TRBJ2-3; the D gene could be TRBD1 or TRBD2 (6 bases each). Trimming cost V 2 bases and J 8 bases, with 13 bases left between them. In germline, CDR1 is KGHDR, CDR2 SFDVKD. The CDR3 consists of 14 residues. The CDR3 nucleotides read TGTGCCACCAGTGATTGGGGGGCCCCGGGTACGCAGTATTTT. It yields the protein CATSDWGAPGTQYF.

This clonotype occurred a few times. This chain connects TRBV7-2 to TRBJ1-1, with no clear D. The V end was cut by 1 base, the J end by 0 bases, with 9 bases between. Per germline, CDR1 SGHTA and CDR2 FQGNSA. This CDR3 region has 15 residues. The CDR3 DNA is TGTGCCAGCAGCTTAGGTACAGCGTTGAACACTGAAGCTTTCTTT. Residues: CASSLGTALNTEAFF.

The rearrangement joins TRBV7-6 to TRBJ2-5; 7 bases map to TRBD2. The trim removed 1 base at V and 3 bases at J, leaving 11 bases unmatched. Germline-derived CDR1 and CDR2 are SGHVS and FNYEAQ. The CDR3 is 17 residues long. The DNA for the CDR3 is TGTGCCAGCAGCTTAGTGGGAGGGAGAGGAGGAAAAGAGACCCAGTACTTC. This translates into CASSLVGGRGGKETQYF.

This clonotype was detected only a few times. This chain uses TRBV9 with TRBJ2-1; 9 nucleotides line up with TRBD1. Germline trimming cut 4 bases from V and 3 bases from J; bases unmatched to any gene: 5. Per germline, CDR1 SGDLS and CDR2 YYNGEE. The CDR3 is made up of 15 amino acids. The CDR3 spells CASSRDRAGYNEQFF. The CDR3 DNA sequence: TGTGCCAGCAGCCGGGACAGGGCAGGCTACAATGAGCAGTTCTTC.

This clonotype was observed many times. This chain links TRBV7-8 with TRBJ2-3; the D is unclear. Germline V gene sequence: CDR1 SGHVS, CDR2 FQNEAQ. V dropped 1 base and J dropped 3 bases, with 8 bases sitting between them. This CDR3 is 14 amino acids long. The CDR3 coding sequence is TGTGCCAGCAGCTTAGAGCTGGGAACAGATACGCAGTATTTT. It codes for CASSLELGTDTQYF. The full variable domain, completed using reference TRBV7-8 and TRBJ2-3, is GAGVSQSPRYKVAKRGQDVALRCDPISGHVSLFWYQQALGQGPEFLTYFQNEAQLDKSGLPSDRFFAERPEGSVSTLKIQRTQQEDSAVYLCASSLELGTDTQYFGPGTRLTVL.

The chain is built from TRBV18 and TRBJ2-2; D gene unclear. Trimming stripped 6 bases from V and 4 bases from J, with 15 bases between. Per germline, CDR1 KGHSH and CDR2 LQKENI. This CDR3 is 15 amino acids long. For the CDR3, the DNA is TGTGCCAGCTCTGTTCTCAGTATATTCACCGGGGAGCTGTTTTTT. Protein: CASSVLSIFTGELFF.

This clonotype was detected a few times. The chain uses TRBV5-1 and TRBJ1-2; 7 bases are a match to TRBD1. CDR1 is SGHRS and CDR2 is YFSETQ in the germline V gene. This CDR3 spans 15 amino acids. V gave up 0 bases and J gave up 8 bases; unmatched junction bases: 10. Here the CDR3 DNA reads TGCGCCAGCAGCTTGGGGGACAGCCTGACTCAGGGCTACACCTTC. The encoded protein is CASSLGDSLTQGYTF.

This clonotype was seen only a few times. The rearrangement joins TRBV28 to TRBJ1-2; 7 positions match TRBD1. V trimming: 2 bases; J trimming: 5 bases; junction bases outside the gene matches: 5. CDR3 length equals 14 residues. Per the germline V gene, CDR1 is MDHEN and CDR2 is SYDVKM. The CDR3 spells CASSLPGGSYGYTF. DNA for the CDR3: TGTGCCAGCAGTTTACCAGGGGGTTCTTATGGCTACACCTTC.

This rearrangement joins TRBV7-9 to TRBJ2-1; unclear D gene. V lost 7 bases, J lost 7 bases, and 11 bases lay in between. The germline CDR1 and CDR2 sequences are SEHNR and FQNEAQ (reference sequence). This CDR3 has 12 residues. The CDR3 loop is CASTLLRNEQFF. CDR3 nucleotide sequence: TGTGCCAGCACCCTTCTGAGGAATGAGCAGTTCTTC.

This clonotype occurred many times. This chain uses TRBV7-9 with TRBJ2-3, with D perhaps TRBD1 (6 bases). Germline V gives CDR1 SEHNR, CDR2 FQNEAQ (reference sequence). The V end was cut by 5 bases, the J end by 2 bases, with 11 bases between. This CDR3 is 14 amino acids long. The CDR3 DNA is TGTGCCAGCAGCCCCAGGGGCGCCACAGATACGCAGTATTTT. Translation gives CASSPRGATDTQYF. The variable domain in full, completed from reference TRBV7-9 and TRBJ2-3, reads DTGVSQNPRHKITKRGQNVTFRCDPISEHNRLYWYRQTLGQGPEFLTYFQNEAQLEKSRLLSDRFSAERPKGSFSTLEIQRTEQGDSAMYLCASSPRGATDTQYFGPGTRLTVL.

The rearrangement links TRBV10-3 to TRBJ2-1; no reliable D call. CDR1 ENHRY and CDR2 SYGVKD come from the germline V gene. This CDR3 is built from 14 residues. The V end lost 4 bases, the J end lost 0 bases, and 7 bases lay between the germline ends. CDR3 region: CAISAADSYNEQFF. As DNA, the CDR3 is TGTGCCATCAGTGCGGCGGACTCCTACAATGAGCAGTTCTTC.

The V call is TRBV6-1, the J call TRBJ1-1; 8 bases line up with TRBD1. The trim removed 7 bases at V and 2 bases at J, leaving 6 bases unmatched. Germline V gene lookup returns CDR1 MNHNS and CDR2 SASEGT. The length of the CDR3 is 14 residues. The CDR3 DNA reads TGTGCCAGCACCCTCGGACAGGGCAACACTGAAGCTTTCTTT. Translation: CASTLGQGNTEAFF.

This clonotype was seen a handful of times. The chain recombines TRBV6-5 with TRBJ1-2; the match to TRBD1 covers 7 bases. V trimming: 6 bases; J trimming: 4 bases; junction bases outside the gene matches: 8. The germline gives CDR1 MNHEY, CDR2 SVGAGI. This CDR3 region has 14 residues. CDR3 DNA sequence: TGTGCCAGCAGCCGCACGACAGGGTCCTATGGCTACACCTTC. The encoded protein is CASSRTTGSYGYTF.

A few counts support this clonotype. This chain connects TRBV20-1 to TRBJ2-6, with a possible D match to TRBD2 (6 bases). Trimming cost V 2 bases and J 2 bases, with 7 bases left between them. This CDR3 region has 14 residues. Germline CDR1 and CDR2: DFQATT and SNEGSKA (reference sequence). Here the CDR3 reads CSARRGTGANVLTF. The CDR3 region has the DNA TGCAGTGCTAGACGGGGGACTGGGGCCAACGTCCTGACTTTC.

In this sample, this clonotype turned up many times. The rearrangement uses TRBV12-3 or TRBV12-4 and TRBJ1-3; the D is unclear. CDR3 length equals 14 residues. V was clipped by 3 bases and J by 10 bases, with 16 bases between them. The CDR3 nucleotides read TGTGCCAGCAGTTTTTCGACATCCGCAGCGACCATATATTTT. Translated, it gives CASSFSTSAATIYF.

At least ten counts were recorded for this clonotype. This chain links TRBV29-1 with TRBJ2-7; tentatively, D is TRBD1 (5 bases). CDR3 length: 14 residues. Germline V gives CDR1 SQVTM, CDR2 ANQGSEA. The ends were cut back, 4 bases at V and 3 bases at J, with 16 bases in the middle. CDR3 protein: CSVGNTGSYYEQYF. The DNA of the CDR3 is TGCAGCGTTGGTAATACAGGATCATACTACGAGCAGTACTTC.

V and J are TRBV28 and TRBJ2-1; a possible D gene is TRBD2 (6 bases). The CDR3 extends over 14 amino acids. The V gene lost 5 bases and the J gene lost 3 bases, with 11 bases spanning the gap. Germline loops: CDR1 MDHEN, CDR2 SYDVKM. The CDR3 is CASSPGLFYNEQFF. DNA for the CDR3: TGTGCCAGCAGTCCGGGACTCTTCTACAATGAGCAGTTCTTC.

The J gene is TRBJ2-1, the V gene TRBV5-1; TRBD1 matches 8 bases. From germline, CDR1 is SGHRS and CDR2 YFSETQ. V shed 7 bases, J shed 6 bases, and the junction held 6 bases outside the gene matches. The CDR3 contains 13 residues. The CDR3 bases are TGCGCCAGCTCCGGACAGGGACTCAATGAGCAGTTCTTC. The encoded protein is CASSGQGLNEQFF.